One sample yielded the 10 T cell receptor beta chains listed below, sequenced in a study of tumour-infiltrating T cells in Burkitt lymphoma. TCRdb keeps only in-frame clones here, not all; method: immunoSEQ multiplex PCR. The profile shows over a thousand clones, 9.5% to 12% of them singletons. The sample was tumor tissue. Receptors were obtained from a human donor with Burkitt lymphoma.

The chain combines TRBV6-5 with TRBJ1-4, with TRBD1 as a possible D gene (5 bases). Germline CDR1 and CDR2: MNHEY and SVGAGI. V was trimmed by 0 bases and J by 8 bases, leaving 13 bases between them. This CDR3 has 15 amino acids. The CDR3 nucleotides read TGTGCCAGCAGTTACTCGGCAGGGTGGCAAGAAAAACTGTTTTTT. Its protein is CASSYSAGWQEKLFF.

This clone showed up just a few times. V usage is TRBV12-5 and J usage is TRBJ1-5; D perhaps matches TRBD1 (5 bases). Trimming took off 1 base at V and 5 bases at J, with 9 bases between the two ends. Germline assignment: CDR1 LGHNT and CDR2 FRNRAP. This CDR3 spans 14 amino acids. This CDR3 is CASGLGGEDQPQHF. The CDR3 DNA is TGTGCTAGTGGTTTGGGAGGGGAGGATCAGCCCCAGCATTTT. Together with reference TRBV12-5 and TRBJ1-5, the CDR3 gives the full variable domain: DARVTQTPRHKVTEMGQEVTMRCQPILGHNTVFWYRQTMMQGLELLAYFRNRAPLDDSGMPKDRFSAEMPDATLATLKIQPSEPRDSAVYFCASGLGGEDQPQHFGDGTRLSIL.

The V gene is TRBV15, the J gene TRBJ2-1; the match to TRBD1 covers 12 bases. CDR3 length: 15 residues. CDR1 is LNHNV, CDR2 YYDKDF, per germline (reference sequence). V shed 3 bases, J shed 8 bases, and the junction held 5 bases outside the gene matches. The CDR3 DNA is TGTGCCACCAGCAGGGGACAGGGGGCGGTCTATGAGCAGTTCTTC. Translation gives CATSRGQGAVYEQFF.

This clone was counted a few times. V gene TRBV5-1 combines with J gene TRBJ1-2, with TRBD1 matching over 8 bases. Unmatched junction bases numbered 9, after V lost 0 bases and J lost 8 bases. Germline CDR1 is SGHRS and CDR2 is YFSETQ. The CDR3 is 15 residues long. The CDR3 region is CASSLEGQGVSGYTF. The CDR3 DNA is TGCGCCAGCAGCTTGGAAGGACAGGGAGTCAGCGGCTACACCTTC.

In DNA, the CDR3 is TGTGCCAGCAGCGTATCGGCCACCTACTACGAGCAGTACTTC. Its protein product is CASSVSATYYEQYF. V usage is TRBV9 and J usage is TRBJ2-7; D is uncertain. V lost 1 base and J lost 3, with 11 bases in between. CDR1 is SGDLS and CDR2 is YYNGEE in the germline V gene. There are 14 residues in the CDR3. The whole variable domain, remainder taken from reference TRBV9 and TRBJ2-7, is DSGVTQTPKHLITATGQRVTLRCSPRSGDLSVYWYQQSLDQGLQFLIQYYNGEERAKGNILERFSAQQFPDLHSELNLSSLELGDSALYFCASSVSATYYEQYFGPGTRLTVT.

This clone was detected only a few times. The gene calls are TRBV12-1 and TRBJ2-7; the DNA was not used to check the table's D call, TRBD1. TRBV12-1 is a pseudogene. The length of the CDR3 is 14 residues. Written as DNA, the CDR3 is TGTGCCAGCAGCCTTAGTAGAGGGGGTCACACACAGTACTTC. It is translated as CASSLSRGGHTQYF.

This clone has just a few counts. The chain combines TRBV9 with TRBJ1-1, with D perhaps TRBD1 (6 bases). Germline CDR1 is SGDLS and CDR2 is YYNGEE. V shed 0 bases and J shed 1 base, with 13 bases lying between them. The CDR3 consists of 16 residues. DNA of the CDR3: TGTGCCAGCAGCGTAGCTACCGGCAGGGGGAACACTGAAGCTTTCTTT. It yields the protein CASSVATGRGNTEAFF.

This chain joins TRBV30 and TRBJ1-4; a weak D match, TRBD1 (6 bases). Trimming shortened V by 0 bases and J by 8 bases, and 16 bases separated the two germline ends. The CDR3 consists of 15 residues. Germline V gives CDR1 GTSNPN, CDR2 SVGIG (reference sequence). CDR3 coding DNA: TGTGCCTGGAGTGTACTACCGGGGGCTATAGAAAAACTGTTTTTT. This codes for CAWSVLPGAIEKLFF.

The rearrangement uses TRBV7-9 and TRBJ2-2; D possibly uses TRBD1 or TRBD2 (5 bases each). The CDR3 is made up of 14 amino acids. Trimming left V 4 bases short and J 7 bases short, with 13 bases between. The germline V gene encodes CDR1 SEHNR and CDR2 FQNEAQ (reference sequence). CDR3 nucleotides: TGTGCCAGCAGCTGGACTCCCCAGGGCGGGGAGCTGTTTTTT. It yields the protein CASSWTPQGGELFF. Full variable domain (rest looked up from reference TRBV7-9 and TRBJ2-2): DTGVSQNPRHKITKRGQNVTFRCDPISEHNRLYWYRQTLGQGPEFLTYFQNEAQLEKSRLLSDRFSAERPKGSFSTLEIQRTEQGDSAMYLCASSWTPQGGELFFGEGSRLTVL.

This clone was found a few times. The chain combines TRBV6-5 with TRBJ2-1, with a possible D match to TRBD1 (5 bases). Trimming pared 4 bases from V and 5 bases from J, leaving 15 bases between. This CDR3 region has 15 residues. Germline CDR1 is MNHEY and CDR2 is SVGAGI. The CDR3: CASSSLVGLNNEQFF. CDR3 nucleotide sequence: TGTGCCAGCAGTTCCCTAGTGGGGCTGAACAATGAGCAGTTCTTC.